The sequence of this TCR beta chain was determined in a study of cytomegalovirus exposure and HLA in healthy donors. The PCR employed 60 Vbeta primers together with 13 Jbeta primers. Generated by immunoSEQ multiplex PCR, the TCRdb table keeps only in-frame clones and is missing some. The sample carries approximately 170,000 clones, more than 70% recorded once. Trimming removed 4 bases at V and 4 bases at J, with 14 bases between. Looked up from germline, CDR1 is SGHRS and CDR2 is YFSETQ. CDR3 length: 14 residues. Sequencing was carried out using PBMCs. The receptor was isolated from a man aged 25 to 40 in good health and CMV-seropositive. The gene calls are TRBV5-1 and TRBJ2-5; D is possibly TRBD1 (5 bases). CDR3 region: CASSPQELGETQYF. CDR3 DNA sequence: TGCGCCAGCAGCCCACAGGAATTAGGAGAGACCCAGTACTTC.